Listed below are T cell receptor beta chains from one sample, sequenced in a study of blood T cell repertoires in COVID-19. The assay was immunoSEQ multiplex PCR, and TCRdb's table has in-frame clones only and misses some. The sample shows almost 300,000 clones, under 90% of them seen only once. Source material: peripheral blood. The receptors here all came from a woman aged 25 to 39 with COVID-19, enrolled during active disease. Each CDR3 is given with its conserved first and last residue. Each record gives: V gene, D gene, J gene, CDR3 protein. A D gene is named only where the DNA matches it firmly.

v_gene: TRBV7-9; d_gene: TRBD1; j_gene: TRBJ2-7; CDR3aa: CASRPGQGNEQYF
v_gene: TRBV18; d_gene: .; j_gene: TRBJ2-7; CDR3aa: CASSELNADSEQYF
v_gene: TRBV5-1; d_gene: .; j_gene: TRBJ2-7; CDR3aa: CASSSSTGLDSYEQYF
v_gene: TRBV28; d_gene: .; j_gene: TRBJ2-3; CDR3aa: CASSLFAGRRADTQYF
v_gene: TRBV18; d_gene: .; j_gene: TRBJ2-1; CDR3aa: CASSENLQGYGTGEQFF
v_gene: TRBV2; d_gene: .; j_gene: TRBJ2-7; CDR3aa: CASSDGGRYEQYF
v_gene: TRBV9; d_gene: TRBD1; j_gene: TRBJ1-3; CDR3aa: CASSVGGTGPRGGNTIYF
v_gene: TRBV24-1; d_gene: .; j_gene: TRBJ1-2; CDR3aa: CATSDPGVGYTF
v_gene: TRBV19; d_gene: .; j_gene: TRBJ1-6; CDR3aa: CASSIGWLTNSGLHF
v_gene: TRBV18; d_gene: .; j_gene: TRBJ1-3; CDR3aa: CASSPTTGSSSGNTIYF
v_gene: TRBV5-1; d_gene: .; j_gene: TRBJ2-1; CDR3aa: CASSLAGLYLPSYNEQFF
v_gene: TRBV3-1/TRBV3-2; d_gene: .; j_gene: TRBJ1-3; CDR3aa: CASSQGLQVYSGNTIYF
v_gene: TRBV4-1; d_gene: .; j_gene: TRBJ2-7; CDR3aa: CASSWTEPNEQYF
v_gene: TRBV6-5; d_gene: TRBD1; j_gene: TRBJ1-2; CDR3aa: CASSVPGQGGGYTF
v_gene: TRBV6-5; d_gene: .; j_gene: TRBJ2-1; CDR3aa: CASSYNPSSDNEQFF
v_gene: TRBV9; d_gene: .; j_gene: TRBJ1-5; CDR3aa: CASSVGSGDGRQPQHF
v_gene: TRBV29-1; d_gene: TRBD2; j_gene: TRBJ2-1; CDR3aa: CSVGPSGVFNEQFF
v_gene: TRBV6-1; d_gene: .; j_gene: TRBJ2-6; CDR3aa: CASVSGWSGANVLTF
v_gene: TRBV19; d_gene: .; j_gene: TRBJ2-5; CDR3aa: CASSNTRYNQETQYF
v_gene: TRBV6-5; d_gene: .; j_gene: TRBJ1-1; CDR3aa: CASSYAPGTEAFF
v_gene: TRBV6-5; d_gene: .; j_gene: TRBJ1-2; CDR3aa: CASRLNRDYGYTF
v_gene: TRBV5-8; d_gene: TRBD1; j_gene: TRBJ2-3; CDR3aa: CASSSNRGGYTDTQYF
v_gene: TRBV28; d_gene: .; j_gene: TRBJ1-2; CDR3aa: CASSFIGGRGYTF
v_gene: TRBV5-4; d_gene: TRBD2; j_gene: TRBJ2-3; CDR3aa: CASSLAMGSGGWDTDTQYF
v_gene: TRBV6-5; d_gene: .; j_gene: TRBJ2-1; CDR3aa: CASSYAGQPTYNEQFF
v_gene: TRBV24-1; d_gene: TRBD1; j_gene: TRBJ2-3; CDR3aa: CATSDAGTGLTDTQYF
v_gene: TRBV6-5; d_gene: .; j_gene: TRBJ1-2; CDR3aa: CASSFSGGPGDGYTF
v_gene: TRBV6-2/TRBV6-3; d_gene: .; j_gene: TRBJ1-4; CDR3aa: CASSFRLAAPNEKLFF
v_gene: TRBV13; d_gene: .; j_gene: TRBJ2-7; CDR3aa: CASSLVDSSYEQYF
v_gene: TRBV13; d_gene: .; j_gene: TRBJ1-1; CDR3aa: CASSLGHPNTEAFF
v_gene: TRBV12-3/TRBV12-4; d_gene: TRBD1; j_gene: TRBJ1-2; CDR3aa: CASSRQGGGYTF
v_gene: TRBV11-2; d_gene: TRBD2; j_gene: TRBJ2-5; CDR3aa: CASSWGLAGGGETQYF
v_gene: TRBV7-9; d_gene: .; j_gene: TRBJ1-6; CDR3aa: CASTSGSPLHF